The T cell receptor (beta chain) described here comes from a study of blood T cell repertoires in COVID-19. The overall study: Acute-phase and convalescent COVID-19 samples originated in the United States, Italy and Spain. PBMCs, B-cell-depleted T cells, or T cells were the source of the cDNA or gDNA that made up the material.

The ends lost 7 bases at V and 4 bases at J; junction bases unmatched: 11. Per germline, CDR1 LNHDA and CDR2 SQIVND (reference sequence). The CDR3 has 16 amino acids. Profiled with immunoSEQ multiplex PCR; TCRdb holds only in-frame clones, not every one. The sample records approximately 350,000 clones, approximately 92% being singletons. The source material was PBMCs or T cells enriched from blood (not recorded which). The genes are TRBV19 and TRBJ2-1; 9 bases line up with TRBD2. The sequence was obtained from a man in his late teens or twenties who had recovered from COVID-19. The CDR3 nucleotides read TGTGCCAGTACCGAATCAGCGGGGGGTTTATACAATGAGCAGTTCTTC. It encodes CASTESAGGLYNEQFF. Variable domain in full (rest from reference TRBV19 and TRBJ2-1): DGGITQSPKYLFRKEGQNVTLSCEQNLNHDAMYWYRQDPGQGLRLIYYSQIVNDFQKGDIAEGYSVSREKKESFPLTVTSAQKNPTAFYLCASTESAGGLYNEQFFGPGTRLTVL.